The 5 T cell receptor beta chains below all came from one sample that was sequenced in a study of CD8 T cells in ankylosing spondylitis. Using its own MiXCR run on the 5' RACE reads, TCRdb lists one record per CDR3 protein. The table records some 120,000 distinct CDR3 sequences, 6.5% to 9% of them present only once. Sample: blood, either unsorted or a sorted T cell fraction (not recorded which). Receptors were obtained from a male donor with ankylosing spondylitis or in good health (not recorded which).

This clonotype was counted ten times or more. This chain connects TRBV5-1 to TRBJ2-7; possible D gene TRBD1, 6 bases. The germline V gene encodes CDR1 SGHRS and CDR2 YFSETQ. The CDR3 totals 12 residues. Trimming removed 4 bases at V and 3 bases at J, with 8 bases between. The CDR3: CASSTGNYEQYF. DNA of the CDR3: TGCGCCAGCAGCACAGGGAACTACGAGCAGTACTTC.

This clonotype was detected many times. The CDR3, as DNA: TGTGCCAGCAGCGACGAGCACGGGGAGCTGTTTTTT. Protein product: CASSDEHGELFF. The chain links TRBV9 to TRBJ2-2; no clear D gene. Germline V gene sequence: CDR1 SGDLS, CDR2 YYNGEE. Trimming left V 3 bases short and J 7 bases short, with 7 bases between. The CDR3 has 12 residues.

This clonotype was found many times. The V and J genes are TRBV5-5 and TRBJ2-1, with TRBD1 as a possible D gene (6 bases). Germline V gene lookup returns CDR1 SGHKS and CDR2 YYEKEE (reference sequence). The CDR3 is 15 residues long. V lost 6 bases to trimming and J lost 6 bases, with 19 bases between them. CDR3 nucleotides: TGTGCCAGCACACCACCCGGGACATCTATCAATGAGCAGTTCTTC. Translation gives CASTPPGTSINEQFF. Drawing the rest from reference TRBV5-5 and TRBJ2-1, the complete variable domain is DAGVTQSPTHLIKTRGQQVTLRCSPISGHKSVSWYQQVLGQGPQFIFQYYEKEERGRGNFPDRFSARQFPNYSSELNVNALLLGDSALYLCASTPPGTSINEQFFGPGTRLTVL.

The table lists this clonotype with many counts. The chain recombines TRBV20-1 with TRBJ2-7; 7 bases are a match to TRBD2. The CDR3 contains 15 residues. V shed 6 bases, J shed 0 bases, and the junction held 11 bases outside the gene matches. Germline V gene data show CDR1 as DFQATT and CDR2 as SNEGSKA (reference sequence). The CDR3 protein is CSAEPAGLSSYEQYF. The DNA for the CDR3 is TGCAGTGCGGAGCCAGCGGGACTAAGCTCCTACGAGCAGTACTTC.

This clonotype showed up many times. V is TRBV7-2 and J is TRBJ2-3; TRBD2 might be the D (5 bases). The V end was cut by 5 bases, the J end by 0 bases, with 15 bases between. CDR3 length: 16 amino acids. CDR1 is SGHTA and CDR2 is FQGNSA in the germline V gene. CDR3 nucleotides: TGTGCCAGCAGCGCCCTCGGGGTAGGGAGCACAGATACGCAGTATTTT. Protein product: CASSALGVGSTDTQYF.